A single sample is the source of the 14 T cell receptor beta chains below, sequenced in a study of T cells in Graves' hyperthyroidism and ophthalmopathy. RNA transcripts served as the template for amplifying TCR beta CDR3 regions. HTBI primers were the set used in a first-round RT-PCR of the TCR CDR3. TCRdb passed the multiplex PCR reads through MiXCR, listing each CDR3 protein once. The table includes around 380,000 distinct CDR3 sequences, roughly 12% detected once. Sample: blood. The receptors shown here come from a man aged 30-40 years with Graves' hyperthyroidism that later progressed to Graves' ophthalmopathy.

At least ten counts were recorded for this clonotype. V and J are TRBV9 and TRBJ1-2; TRBD1 aligns across 8 bases. There are 14 residues in the CDR3. Germline-derived CDR1 and CDR2 are SGDLS and YYNGEE. V lost 2 bases and J lost 4; bases outside the gene matches: 4. CDR3 loop: CASSVLDRGYGYTF. DNA for the CDR3: TGTGCCAGCAGCGTTCTAGACAGGGGCTATGGCTACACCTTC. Drawing the rest from reference TRBV9 and TRBJ1-2, the complete variable domain is DSGVTQTPKHLITATGQRVTLRCSPRSGDLSVYWYQQSLDQGLQFLIQYYNGEERAKGNILERFSAQQFPDLHSELNLSSLELGDSALYFCASSVLDRGYGYTFGSGTRLTVV.

This clonotype was detected ten times or more. This chain links TRBV6-6 with TRBJ1-1; D gene uncertain. Trimming shortened V by 0 bases and J by 1 base, and 6 bases separated the two germline ends. The CDR3 is 14 residues long. Germline CDR1 reads MNHNY; CDR2 reads SVGAGI (reference sequence). CDR3 nucleotides: TGTGCCAGCAGTTACTCTGGGAAGAACACTGAAGCTTTCTTT. It is translated as CASSYSGKNTEAFF.

This chain connects TRBV13 to TRBJ1-4; TRBD1 matches 7 bases. The CDR3 is made up of 17 amino acids. The junction had 16 bases not matched to a gene; V was cut back by 4 bases and J by 8 bases. Germline V gene sequence: CDR1 PRHDT, CDR2 FYEKMQ (reference sequence). The CDR3 DNA sequence: TGTGCCAGCAGCTCCTCCAACAGGGGACAGAGTGGGGAAAAACTGTTTTTT. This translates into CASSSSNRGQSGEKLFF.

The sample holds many counts of this clonotype. The chain employs TRBV9 and TRBJ2-5, with TRBD2 matching over 8 bases. The CDR3 contains 17 residues. Germline V CDR1 and CDR2: SGDLS, YYNGEE. V gave up 3 bases and J gave up 1 base; unmatched junction bases: 11. The chain's CDR3 is CASSATGGGTSQETQYF. DNA for the CDR3: TGTGCCAGCAGCGCAACGGGCGGGGGGACCAGCCAAGAGACCCAGTACTTC.

At least ten counts were recorded for this clonotype. This chain connects TRBV5-1 to TRBJ2-2; D remains unclear. Germline assignment: CDR1 SGHRS and CDR2 YFSETQ. Trimming pared 1 base from V and 1 base from J, leaving 5 bases between. The CDR3 extends over 14 amino acids. CDR3 region: CASSLKQNTGELFF. DNA of the CDR3: TGCGCCAGCAGCTTGAAACAGAACACCGGGGAGCTGTTTTTT.

This clonotype has a count of ten or more. The chain joins TRBV6-1 to TRBJ2-5; TRBD2 agrees at 9 bases. The CDR3 covers 14 residues. The junction had 7 bases not matched to a gene; V was cut back by 6 bases and J by 5 bases. Germline lookup yields CDR1 MNHNS and CDR2 SASEGT. CDR3 amino acids: CASRTRGGWETQYF. For the CDR3, the DNA is TGTGCCAGCAGGACGCGGGGGGGCTGGGAGACCCAGTACTTC.

V and J are TRBV29-1 and TRBJ1-4, with 7 bases lining up with TRBD1. The V gene end was trimmed by 6 bases and the J gene end by 9 bases; junction bases not matched to a gene: 1. The germline V gene encodes CDR1 SQVTM and CDR2 ANQGSEA. This CDR3 spans 10 amino acids. The CDR3 coding sequence is TGCAGCGTACAGGGGAAAAAACTGTTTTTT. Encoded protein: CSVQGKKLFF.

This clonotype was recorded at least ten times. The chain uses TRBV12-3 or TRBV12-4 and TRBJ1-1; D ambiguous. The CDR3 has 11 amino acids. V lost 3 bases and J 9 bases, leaving 8 bases between the germline ends. The CDR3 DNA is TGTGCCAGCAGTTTGACATACAAAGCTTTCTTT. Translation gives CASSLTYKAFF.

Worth noting for this clonotype: This could be a read error, since a much larger clone is one nucleotide away. The chain joins TRBV28 to TRBJ2-1; 7 bases agree with TRBD2. V was pared by 6 bases and J by 3 bases, with 8 bases of the junction left unmatched. The CDR3 is 15 residues long. Germline V lookup: CDR1 MDHEN, CDR2 SYDVKM. The CDR3: CASRLGGGGYNEQFF. CDR3 DNA: TGTGCCAGCAGGCTAGGCGGGGGTGGCTACAATGAGCAGTTCTTC.

At least ten counts were recorded for this clonotype. The chain couples TRBV11-2 to TRBJ2-3; D unclear. CDR1 is SGHAT, CDR2 FQNNGV, per germline. V lost 1 base, J lost 0 bases, and 8 bases lay in between. This CDR3 spans 15 amino acids. In nucleotides, the CDR3 is TGTGCCAGCAGCTTAGCCTCCTCTAGCACAGATACGCAGTATTTT. It translates to CASSLASSSTDTQYF.

This clonotype was recorded many times. The chain recombines TRBV28 with TRBJ1-3; TRBD1 might be the D (6 bases). From germline, CDR1 is MDHEN and CDR2 SYDVKM. The CDR3 has 14 residues. The V end was cut by 8 bases, the J end by 4 bases, with 15 bases between. The CDR3 coding sequence is TGTGCCAGCCTAAGGGGGGGGTACGGAAACACCATATATTTT. Encoded protein: CASLRGGYGNTIYF. The complete variable domain, with remaining parts taken from reference TRBV28 and TRBJ1-3, reads DVKVTQSSRYLVKRTGEKVFLECVQDMDHENMFWYRQDPGLGLRLIYFSYDVKMKEKGDIPEGYSVSREKKERFSLILESASTNQTSMYLCASLRGGYGNTIYFGEGSWLTVV.

In this sample, this clonotype turned up many times. This chain joins TRBV6-1 and TRBJ1-2; 7 positions agree with TRBD1. The CDR3 is 13 amino acids. V lost 5 bases, J lost 4 bases, and 4 bases stayed unmatched. Germline CDR1 and CDR2: MNHNS and SASEGT. CDR3 nucleotide sequence: TGTGCCAGCAGTTTGGGACAGCCCTATGGCTACACCTTC. It specifies CASSLGQPYGYTF.

This clonotype was recorded at least ten times. The rearrangement joins TRBV20-1 to TRBJ1-2, with 8 bases lining up with TRBD1. This CDR3 region has 13 residues. Germline trimming cut 5 bases from V and 5 bases from J; bases unmatched to any gene: 7. Germline values: CDR1 DFQATT, CDR2 SNEGSKA (reference sequence). CDR3 bases: TGCAGTGCTTACCAGGGGGCTCTGTATGGCTACACCTTC. This codes for CSAYQGALYGYTF.

The J gene is TRBJ2-3, the V gene TRBV4-2, with D perhaps matching TRBD2 (7 bases). The CDR3 sequence is 16 residues long. The V and J ends lost 0 bases and 4 bases respectively, with 14 bases between them. Germline V gives CDR1 LGHNA, CDR2 YNFKEQ. Here the CDR3 DNA reads TGTGCCAGCAGCCAAGAAGGGGGGGGGGTAGCAGATACGCAGTATTTT. Amino acids: CASSQEGGGVADTQYF.